One and the same sample provided the 26 T cell receptor beta chains below, sequenced in a study of circulating and synovial CD4+ cells in juvenile arthritis. Using immunoSEQ multiplex PCR, the repertoire was profiled, and TCRdb retains in-frame clones only, with some absent. The data show some 35,000 clones, with just under 97% seen just once and 0.15% to 0.2% held by the top ten. Material: CD4+ T cells from blood. The receptors here all came from a human donor with juvenile idiopathic arthritis.

As DNA, the CDR3 is TGCGCCAGCAGCGGAACCCAGGGGGGAGCTTTCTTT. The encoded protein is CASSGTQGGAFF. The rearrangement links TRBV5-1 to TRBJ1-1, with TRBD1 matching 7 bases. The V segment lost 4 bases and the J segment 10 bases; nucleotides outside the gene matches: 7. The CDR3 is made up of 12 amino acids. CDR1 is SGHRS, CDR2 YFSETQ, per germline.

This chain uses TRBV7-6 with TRBJ1-1; 8 bases agree with TRBD1. The V segment lost 4 bases and the J segment 5 bases; nucleotides outside the gene matches: 9. Germline-derived CDR1 and CDR2 are SGHVS and FNYEAQ. The length of the CDR3 is 15 residues. CDR3 bases: TGTGCCAGCAGCTCCCAGACAGGGGTAGGGACTGAAGCTTTCTTT. Its protein is CASSSQTGVGTEAFF. The variable domain in full, completed from reference TRBV7-6 and TRBJ1-1, reads GAGVSQSPRYKVTKRGQDVALRCDPISGHVSLYWYRQALGQGPEFLTYFNYEAQQDKSGLPNDRFSAERPEGSISTLTIQRTEQRDSAMYRCASSSQTGVGTEAFFGQGTRLTVV.

V is TRBV15 and J is TRBJ2-1; 8 bases align to TRBD2. The trim removed 1 base at V and 9 bases at J, leaving 11 bases unmatched. Germline-derived CDR1 and CDR2 are LNHNV and YYDKDF (reference sequence). CDR3 length: 16 residues. The CDR3 sequence: CATSRVFGGGQTEQFF. DNA for the CDR3: TGTGCCACCAGCAGAGTATTCGGGGGGGGACAAACTGAGCAGTTCTTC.

The V gene is TRBV13, the J gene TRBJ1-2, with D possibly being TRBD1 (6 bases). V dropped 4 bases and J dropped 5 bases, with 8 bases sitting between them. CDR3 length equals 12 residues. CDR1 is PRHDT, CDR2 FYEKMQ, per germline (reference sequence). The CDR3 sequence is CASSWGQYGYTF. In nucleotides, the CDR3 is TGTGCCAGCAGCTGGGGACAATATGGCTACACCTTC.

This clone was counted only a few times. In DNA form, the CDR3 reads TGCGCCAGCAGCCAAGAAGGGACATATGGCTACACCTTC. Its translation: CASSQEGTYGYTF. This rearrangement joins TRBV4-1 to TRBJ1-2; a weak D match, TRBD1 (6 bases). Per the germline V gene, CDR1 is MGHRA and CDR2 is YSYEKL. The V and J ends lost 0 bases and 5 bases respectively, with 7 bases between them. The CDR3 contains 13 residues.

The rearrangement links TRBV4-3 to TRBJ2-1; 11 bases line up with TRBD2. V shed 1 base and J 8 bases; nucleotides not matched to a gene: 10. The CDR3 is 17 amino acids. Germline V gene lookup returns CDR1 LGHNA and CDR2 YSLEER. The CDR3 nucleotides are TGCGCCAGCAGCCAAGGCCCCACTAGCGGGGGTGAACATGAGCAGTTCTTC. This encodes CASSQGPTSGGEHEQFF.

The chain couples TRBV6-1 to TRBJ2-7, with D perhaps TRBD1 (5 bases). Per germline, CDR1 MNHNS and CDR2 SASEGT. The CDR3 length is 15 residues. The V end lost 2 bases, the J end lost 4 bases, and 15 bases lay between the germline ends. The CDR3 DNA is TGTGCCAGCAGTGAAATGGCAGGGCCGGTTTACGAGCAGTACTTC. It codes for CASSEMAGPVYEQYF.

The chain joins TRBV18 to TRBJ1-5; D remains unclear. CDR1 is KGHSH, CDR2 LQKENI, per germline. Trimming took 4 bases from V and 3 from J, leaving 10 bases between them. The CDR3 totals 14 residues. CDR3 loop: CASSLGIFNQPQHF. CDR3 sequence (DNA): TGTGCCAGCTCACTCGGGATTTTCAATCAGCCCCAGCATTTT.

The V gene is TRBV9, the J gene TRBJ2-7; D possibly corresponds to TRBD2 (6 bases). CDR1 is SGDLS and CDR2 is YYNGEE in the germline V gene. CDR3 length equals 15 residues. The V gene lost 3 bases and the J gene lost 4 bases, with 17 bases spanning the gap. The CDR3 sequence is CASSAGGAGGYEQYF. The CDR3 DNA follows: TGTGCCAGCAGCGCCGGAGGGGCAGGAGGGTACGAGCAGTACTTC. The whole variable domain, filled in from reference TRBV9 and TRBJ2-7, reads DSGVTQTPKHLITATGQRVTLRCSPRSGDLSVYWYQQSLDQGLQFLIQYYNGEERAKGNILERFSAQQFPDLHSELNLSSLELGDSALYFCASSAGGAGGYEQYFGPGTRLTVT.

There are a few counts of this clone. The rearrangement joins TRBV19 to TRBJ1-2, with no clear D. Germline V lookup: CDR1 LNHDA, CDR2 SQIVND (reference sequence). Trimming took 1 base from V and 6 from J, leaving 9 bases between them. The CDR3 sequence is 13 residues long. CDR3 DNA: TGTGCCAGTAGTATAGGTCCGGGAGATGGCTACACCTTC. Amino acids: CASSIGPGDGYTF.

This clone appeared once. The rearrangement links TRBV29-1 to TRBJ1-1; D not certain. The CDR3 extends over 15 amino acids. CDR1 is SQVTM and CDR2 is ANQGSEA in the germline V gene. V was shortened by 1 base and J by 1 base, with 13 bases between the two germline ends. This CDR3 is CSVEVLKYRNTEAFF. CDR3 nucleotides: TGCAGCGTTGAAGTTTTAAAGTACAGGAACACTGAAGCTTTCTTT.

This clone has only one observation. The V gene is TRBV29-1, the J gene TRBJ1-2; TRBD1 is a possible D gene (6 bases). CDR3 length equals 15 residues. Trimming left V 1 base short and J 4 bases short, with 16 bases between. Germline V gene sequence: CDR1 SQVTM, CDR2 ANQGSEA. As DNA, the CDR3 is TGCAGCGTTGAAGGGCGGGGGCGAGGGGGCTATGGCTACACCTTC. Translation gives CSVEGRGRGGYGYTF.

The chain uses TRBV18 and TRBJ2-3, with D perhaps TRBD2 (5 bases). Germline loops: CDR1 KGHSH, CDR2 LQKENI. Deletions cut 2 bases from V and 4 bases from J, with 10 bases between. The CDR3 runs to 14 residues. The chain's CDR3 is CASSPFSGADTQYF. As DNA, the CDR3 is TGTGCCAGCTCACCATTTTCCGGGGCAGATACGCAGTATTTT.

This clone has a single count. The chain joins TRBV13 to TRBJ2-5; 7 bases fit TRBD2. This CDR3 comprises 16 residues. CDR1 is PRHDT and CDR2 is FYEKMQ in the germline V gene (reference sequence). J was trimmed by 2 bases and V by 2 bases; bases with no gene match: 8. CDR3 coding DNA: TGTGCCAGCAGCTTACGGTCGGCTAGCGGACAAGAGACCCAGTACTTC. This codes for CASSLRSASGQETQYF.

The V and J genes are TRBV21-1 and TRBJ2-7; no check of the table's D call, TRBD1, against the DNA was made. TRBV21-1 is a pseudogene locus. The CDR3 runs to 14 residues. The CDR3 spells CASSAPDRDYEQYF. The CDR3 coding sequence is TGTGCCAGCAGCGCACCGGACAGGGACTACGAGCAGTACTTC.

This chain uses TRBV30 with TRBJ1-1; D is possibly TRBD1 (6 bases). The germline gives CDR1 GTSNPN, CDR2 SVGIG (reference sequence). V dropped 3 bases and J dropped 3 bases, with 11 bases sitting between them. This CDR3 has 13 residues. The CDR3 nucleotides are TGTGCCTGGAGCTCATCAGGGGACACTGAAGCTTTCTTT. Translating gives CAWSSSGDTEAFF.

This clone is a singleton in its sample. This rearrangement joins TRBV28 to TRBJ2-7; 12 nucleotides match TRBD2. The length of the CDR3 is 16 residues. Germline V gives CDR1 MDHEN, CDR2 SYDVKM. Losses at the gene ends were 3 bases for V and 6 bases for J; bases not matched to a gene: 9. The CDR3 DNA reads TGTGCCAGCAGTTTGGTCACTAGCGGGAGGTTCCTCGAGCAGTACTTC. Translation gives CASSLVTSGRFLEQYF.

The chain employs TRBV19 and TRBJ1-5, with 10 bases matching TRBD1. With 5 bases clipped from V and 6 bases from J, the junction kept 4 bases outside the gene matches. The CDR3 totals 14 residues. Germline CDR1 and CDR2: LNHDA and SQIVND (reference sequence). The CDR3 sequence is CASSGGQGTQPQHF. In DNA form, the CDR3 reads TGTGCCAGTAGTGGGGGACAGGGGACTCAGCCCCAGCATTTT.

This rearrangement joins TRBV28 to TRBJ2-1, with a weak D call TRBD2 (5 bases). V lost 2 bases and J lost 3, with 8 bases in between. CDR1 MDHEN and CDR2 SYDVKM come from the germline V gene. This CDR3 spans 14 amino acids. The CDR3, as DNA: TGTGCCAGCAGTTTACTAGCAGACTACAATGAGCAGTTCTTC. Its translation: CASSLLADYNEQFF.

The chain recombines TRBV6-4 with TRBJ1-5; D might be TRBD1 (6 bases). Trimming removed 8 bases from V and 1 base from J, with 18 bases in between. Germline V gives CDR1 MRHNA, CDR2 SNTAGT. The CDR3 has 16 residues. In DNA form, the CDR3 reads TGTGCCAGCGGGGAAAAACAGGGAAAGAGCAATCAGCCCCAGCATTTT. It encodes CASGEKQGKSNQPQHF.

The chain joins TRBV19 to TRBJ2-3; no clear D. V dropped 5 bases and J dropped 4 bases, with 13 bases sitting between them. There are 14 residues in the CDR3. Germline V gives CDR1 LNHDA, CDR2 SQIVND (reference sequence). The chain's CDR3 is CASSPGSLSDTQYF. Written as DNA, the CDR3 is TGTGCCAGTAGTCCCGGTAGCTTGTCAGATACGCAGTATTTT.

The chain joins TRBV28 to TRBJ1-5, with 8 bases identical to TRBD1. The CDR3 is made up of 14 amino acids. The V gene end was trimmed by 5 bases and the J gene end by 7 bases; junction bases not matched to a gene: 7. Germline-derived CDR1 and CDR2 are MDHEN and SYDVKM. The CDR3 DNA reads TGTGCCAGCAGTCGGACAGGGATAAGGCAGCCCCAGCATTTT. This encodes CASSRTGIRQPQHF.

The V call is TRBV5-6, the J call TRBJ1-1; 8 nucleotides match TRBD1. The CDR3 sequence is 16 residues long. The junction had 9 bases not matched to a gene; V was cut back by 4 bases and J by 1 base. Germline assignment: CDR1 SGHDT and CDR2 YYEEEE. CDR3 amino acids: CASSGNTGGRNTEAFF. The CDR3 DNA is TGTGCCAGCAGCGGAAATACAGGGGGTCGGAACACTGAAGCTTTCTTT. Variable domain in full (rest from reference TRBV5-6 and TRBJ1-1): DAGVTQSPTHLIKTRGQQVTLRCSPKSGHDTVSWYQQALGQGPQFIFQYYEEEERQRGNFPDRFSGHQFPNYSSELNVNALLLGDSALYLCASSGNTGGRNTEAFFGQGTRLTVV.

This clone was detected once. The chain combines TRBV19 with TRBJ1-2, with D perhaps TRBD1 (5 bases). V was trimmed by 2 bases and J by 8 bases, leaving 18 bases between them. This CDR3 has 15 amino acids. Germline V gene lookup returns CDR1 LNHDA and CDR2 SQIVND (reference sequence). The CDR3 reads CASSIKSGIWAGYTF. DNA of the CDR3: TGTGCCAGTAGTATAAAGTCAGGGATTTGGGCCGGCTACACCTTC.

The chain recombines TRBV29-1 with TRBJ2-7, with TRBD1 matching over 10 bases. Germline assignment: CDR1 SQVTM and CDR2 ANQGSEA. This CDR3 region has 12 residues. The V and J ends lost 7 bases and 3 bases, in that order; junction bases with no gene match: 3. This CDR3 is CSAGQGIYEQYF. The CDR3 DNA sequence: TGCAGCGCGGGACAGGGGATCTACGAGCAGTACTTC.

V and J are TRBV7-6 and TRBJ1-4; TRBD1 might be the D (5 bases). This CDR3 is built from 17 residues. Trimming pared 3 bases from V and 2 bases from J, leaving 16 bases between. Germline V lookup: CDR1 SGHVS, CDR2 FNYEAQ. The DNA for the CDR3 is TGTGCCAGCAGCTTGTTTATCGGGGGTGTGACTAATGAAAAACTGTTTTTT. It is translated as CASSLFIGGVTNEKLFF.